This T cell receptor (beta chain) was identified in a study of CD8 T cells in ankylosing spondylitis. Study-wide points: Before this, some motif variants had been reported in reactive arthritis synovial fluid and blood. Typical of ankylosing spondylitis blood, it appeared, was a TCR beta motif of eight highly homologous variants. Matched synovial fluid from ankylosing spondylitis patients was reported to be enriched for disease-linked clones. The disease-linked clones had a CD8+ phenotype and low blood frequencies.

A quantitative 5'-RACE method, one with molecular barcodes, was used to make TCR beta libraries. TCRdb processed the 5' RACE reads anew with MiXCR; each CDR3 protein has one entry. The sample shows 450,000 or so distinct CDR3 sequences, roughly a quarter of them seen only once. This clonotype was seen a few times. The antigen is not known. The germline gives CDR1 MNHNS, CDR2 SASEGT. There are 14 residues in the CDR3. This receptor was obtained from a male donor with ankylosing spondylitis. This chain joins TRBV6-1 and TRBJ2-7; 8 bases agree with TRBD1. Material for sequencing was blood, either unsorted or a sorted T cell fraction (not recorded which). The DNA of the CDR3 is TGTGCCAGCAGGGAAGGACAGGGACCCTACGAGCAGTACGTC. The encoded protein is CASREGQGPYEQYV.